This paragraph covers one T cell receptor (beta chain) sequence. The data derive from a study of T cell responses to AZD1222 COVID-19 vaccine. The data were produced by immunoSEQ multiplex PCR, yet TCRdb's version contains in-frame clones alone and is incomplete. The sample carries around 150,000 clones, approximately 84% recorded once. The germline V gene has CDR1 GTSNPN and CDR2 SVGIG (reference sequence). The CDR3 length is 13 residues. V lost 5 bases to trimming and J lost 0 bases, with 8 bases between them. The V gene is TRBV30, the J gene TRBJ1-5, with D uncertain. The receptor's source is an adult in good health. The source material was peripheral blood, sampled on day 0 of AZD1222 vaccination. The CDR3 loop reads CAWAEHSNQPQHF. The CDR3 DNA reads TGTGCCTGGGCGGAACATAGCAATCAGCCCCAGCATTTT.